This T cell receptor (beta chain) was captured by sequencing in a study of type 1 regulatory T cells. Study-level information: T-allo10 is a Tr1-enriched, alloantigen-specific CD4 T cell product made in vitro.

Concerning this clonotype itself: Its antigen remains unknown.

The germline CDR1 and CDR2 sequences are LNHDA and SQIVND (reference sequence). Trimming removed 5 bases from V and 3 bases from J, with 8 bases in between. The CDR3 sequence is 12 residues long. From the reads, TCRdb called clonotypes with MiXCR, one entry per CDR3 protein. The repertoire has tens of thousands of distinct CDR3 sequences, over 50% of them found once; the top ten carry 1.5% to 2%. The chain employs TRBV19 and TRBJ2-7, with a tentative D call TRBD1 (5 bases). The sequenced material came from cultured non-Tr1 T cells, either the whole culture or a sorted T cell fraction (not recorded which). The clonotype comes from a human donor in good health. The CDR3 DNA is TGTGCCAGTAGTGGGGCAGGCTACGAGCAGTACTTC. It encodes CASSGAGYEQYF.